The 7 T cell receptor beta chains presented below share a single source sample, sequenced in a study of cytomegalovirus exposure and HLA in healthy donors. With 60 Vbeta and 13 Jbeta primers, the PCR was carried out. Some clones are missing from TCRdb's copy, which holds only in-frame ones; the method was immunoSEQ multiplex PCR. The sample shows 200,000 to 250,000 clones, about 84% of them seen only once. Sequencing was carried out using PBMCs. These receptors were collected from a human donor in good health.

V and J are TRBV7-9 and TRBJ2-7; 8 bases map to TRBD1. This CDR3 has 14 residues. V lost 7 bases, J lost 2 bases, and 7 bases stayed unmatched. Germline CDR1 and CDR2: SEHNR and FQNEAQ (reference sequence). CDR3 sequence reads: CASTTGESAYEQYF. The CDR3 DNA is TGTGCCAGCACGACAGGGGAGAGCGCCTACGAGCAGTACTTC.

The chain combines TRBV2 with TRBJ2-7; 7 positions agree with TRBD2. After removal of 6 bases from V and 0 bases from J, the junction contained 11 bases not matched to a gene. Germline V lookup: CDR1 SNHLY, CDR2 FYNNEI. The CDR3 runs 16 residues. In nucleotides, the CDR3 is TGTGCCAGCAGCGAGATCGGGGGGATTAGCTCCTACGAGCAGTACTTC. Protein product: CASSEIGGISSYEQYF.

CDR3 loop: CASSELYNEQFF. CDR3 in DNA: TGTGCCAGCAGTGAACTGTACAATGAGCAGTTCTTC. V and J are TRBV2 and TRBJ2-1, with no clear D. The germline CDR1 and CDR2 sequences are SNHLY and FYNNEI. V lost 2 bases to trimming and J lost 4 bases, with 3 bases between them. The CDR3 covers 12 residues.

This chain links TRBV4-2 with TRBJ2-2, with 9 bases fitting TRBD2. The CDR3 has 19 residues. Trimming took 0 bases from V and 5 from J; bases not matched to a gene: 13. In germline, CDR1 is LGHNA, CDR2 YNFKEQ. CDR3 in DNA: TGTGCCAGCAGCCAAGATTCGGGCAGCGGGAGGAGAAAAACCGGGGAGCTGTTTTTT. Amino acid sequence: CASSQDSGSGRRKTGELFF.

The chain employs TRBV19 and TRBJ1-3; the D is unclear. Trimming took off 8 bases at V and 0 bases at J, with 11 bases between the two ends. Germline CDR1 reads LNHDA; CDR2 reads SQIVND (reference sequence). This CDR3 is built from 14 residues. CDR3 nucleotide sequence: TGTGCCAGTGGCCGCTCAGGCTCTGGAAACACCATATATTTT. Translating it yields CASGRSGSGNTIYF.

This chain links TRBV18 with TRBJ2-7, with D possibly TRBD2 on 6 matching bases. The CDR3 consists of 15 residues. Trimming stripped 6 bases from V and 4 bases from J, with 19 bases between. The V gene's germline CDR1 is KGHSH and CDR2 LQKENI. CDR3 coding DNA: TGTGCCAGCTCCCATGGGGACTTGTCGCAATACGAGCAGTACTTC. Translating it yields CASSHGDLSQYEQYF.

The chain is built from TRBV19 and TRBJ2-1, with 7 bases fitting TRBD1. The CDR3 extends over 16 amino acids. Germline V gene sequence: CDR1 LNHDA, CDR2 SQIVND (reference sequence). V shed 3 bases, J shed 8 bases, and the junction held 13 bases outside the gene matches. Here the CDR3 DNA reads TGTGCCAGTAGTATTTTCCGGACAGGTTTATTTGATGAGCAGTTCTTC. Residues: CASSIFRTGLFDEQFF.